This T cell receptor beta chain was identified in a study of cytomegalovirus exposure and HLA in healthy donors. The primer mix had 60 Vbeta and 13 Jbeta primers. Method: immunoSEQ multiplex PCR; TCRdb's copy keeps in-frame clones and lacks some. The sample includes roughly 62,000 clones. The CDR3 has 13 residues. Germline CDR1 MDHEN, CDR2 SYDVKM. After removal of 10 bases from V and 4 bases from J, the junction contained 7 bases not matched to a gene. The J gene is TRBJ2-7, the V gene TRBV28, with 10 bases lining up with TRBD2. The sequenced sample consisted of PBMCs. The source of this sequence is a male donor in good health and CMV-seronegative. CDR3 DNA sequence: TGTGCCATCCAAACTAGCGGGAAATACGAGCAGTACTTC. It yields the protein CAIQTSGKYEQYF.